This T cell receptor (beta chain) stems from a study of human T cells and chemical hapten exposure. In the study overall: Sensitization used 2% DPC on roughly 2 cm by roughly 2 cm upper inner arm skin.

MiXCR, run by TCRdb on the RACE reads, gives a single entry per CDR3 protein. Of tens of thousands of distinct CDR3 sequences in the sample, roughly 8.8% were seen once. Documented time point: pre-sensitization, week 0. The treatment: therapeutic diphenylcyclopropenone sensitization with weekly scalp DPC. Suited to DPC and affected by alopecia, the donors ranged from 18 to 70 years old. Study conclusions and caveats: Donors, who had alopecia, may show an immune response that differs from healthy people's. Sensitizing with DPC caused no change in TCRs above 1 in 1000 frequency.

The CDR3 totals 14 residues. Trimming took 5 bases from V and 6 from J; bases not matched to a gene: 8. CDR1 SGHNT and CDR2 YENEEA come from the germline V gene. As for this clonotype: Its antigen is as yet unknown.

The chain carries TRBV11-3 and TRBJ2-5; 8 bases are shared with TRBD1. Here the sequenced sample was whole blood, taken in connection with sensitization to the hapten diphenylcyclopropenone (DPC). The source is a woman in her 40s with alopecia areata. Some clones in this sample may be carry-over from other donors' samples. CDR3 residues: CASSRDRSQKTQYF. The CDR3 nucleotides read TGTGCCAGCAGCCGGGACAGGTCTCAAAAGACCCAGTACTTC.